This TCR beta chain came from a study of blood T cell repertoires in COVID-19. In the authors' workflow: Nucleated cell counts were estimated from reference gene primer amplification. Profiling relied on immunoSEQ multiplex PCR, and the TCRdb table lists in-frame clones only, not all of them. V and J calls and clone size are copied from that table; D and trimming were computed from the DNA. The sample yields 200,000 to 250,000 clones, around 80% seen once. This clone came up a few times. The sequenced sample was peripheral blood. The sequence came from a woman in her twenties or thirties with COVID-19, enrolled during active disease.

This chain's CDR3 is CASRQHHSVWEGYIQYF. CDR3 DNA: TGTGCCAGCCGACAGCATCATTCAGTTTGGGAGGGATACATTCAGTACTTC. This chain joins TRBV21-1 and TRBJ2-4; the table's D call TRBD2 went unverified against the DNA. TRBV21-1 is labeled a pseudogene. The CDR3 is made up of 17 amino acids.